These 8 T cell receptor beta chains were sequenced from one sample in a study of cytomegalovirus exposure and HLA in healthy donors. This PCR relied on a set of 60 Vbeta primers and 13 Jbeta primers. Some clones are missing from TCRdb's copy, which holds only in-frame ones; the method was immunoSEQ multiplex PCR. This table holds some 110,000 clones, 74% found once. Sequencing was done on a sample of PBMCs. Every receptor here comes from a woman in her fifties or sixties in good health and CMV-seropositive.

This clone was seen a few times. The chain has TRBV7-2 and TRBJ2-5; D not certain. V was clipped by 4 bases and J by 7 bases, with 7 bases between them. Germline V lookup: CDR1 SGHTA, CDR2 FQGNSA. CDR3 length equals 11 residues. The chain's CDR3 is CASSSQVTQYF. For the CDR3, the DNA is TGTGCCAGCAGCTCCCAGGTGACCCAGTACTTC.

CDR3 bases: TGCGCCAGCAGCCAAGATTTGGCAGGGAACGTTAATTCACCCCTCCACTTT. Amino acid sequence: CASSQDLAGNVNSPLHF. V gene TRBV4-3 combines with J gene TRBJ1-6; perhaps TRBD1 as D (5 bases). The CDR3 is 17 residues long. The germline V and J ends were trimmed by 0 bases and 6 bases, with 15 bases remaining between them. Germline V gene data show CDR1 as LGHNA and CDR2 as YSLEER.

CDR3 protein: CATSLQGQVDTQYF. The CDR3 coding sequence is TGTGCCACCAGCCTGCAGGGTCAGGTAGATACGCAGTATTTT. The chain combines TRBV15 with TRBJ2-3; TRBD1 might be the D (5 bases). V was cut by 5 bases and J by 5 bases, with 14 bases left in between. This CDR3 is 14 amino acids long. Germline CDR1 is LNHNV and CDR2 is YYDKDF (reference sequence).

This clone has just one count. The J gene is TRBJ2-6, the V gene TRBV5-1; D unresolved. V gave up 0 bases and J gave up 3 bases, with 10 bases separating them. CDR3 size: 16 residues. Germline CDR1 SGHRS, CDR2 YFSETQ. The CDR3 bases are TGCGCCAGCAGCTTGGATCCGGGTTTTGGGGCCAACGTCCTGACTTTC. Translation gives CASSLDPGFGANVLTF.

In its sample, this clone was seen a few times. The V gene is TRBV30, the J gene TRBJ1-3, with D tentatively TRBD1 (6 bases). The CDR3 is 14 amino acids. Per germline, CDR1 GTSNPN and CDR2 SVGIG (reference sequence). With 3 bases removed from V and 1 base from J, the gap between germline ends came to 10 bases. In DNA form, the CDR3 reads TGTGCCTGGAGAAAGGGGGGGTCTGGAAACACCATATATTTT. It yields the protein CAWRKGGSGNTIYF. The variable domain in full, completed from reference TRBV30 and TRBJ1-3, reads SQTIHQWPATLVQPVGSPLSLECTVEGTSNPNLYWYRQAAGRGLQLLFYSVGIGQISSEVPQNLSASRPQDRQFILSSKKLLLSDSGFYLCAWRKGGSGNTIYFGEGSWLTVV.

This sequence joins TRBV7-9 and TRBJ2-3, with 11 bases matching TRBD2. CDR3 length equals 16 residues. The germline gives CDR1 SEHNR, CDR2 FQNEAQ (reference sequence). With V trimmed by 2 bases and J by 3 bases, 4 bases remained unmatched. This CDR3 is CASSLLPSGGTDTQYF. Written as DNA, the CDR3 is TGTGCCAGCAGCTTATTACCTAGCGGGGGGACAGATACGCAGTATTTT.

In its sample, this clone was seen a few times. The gene calls are TRBV29-1 and TRBJ2-2, with 10 bases identical to TRBD2. V gave up 1 base and J gave up 6 bases; unmatched junction bases: 5. The germline V gene has CDR1 SQVTM and CDR2 ANQGSEA. The CDR3 extends over 15 amino acids. CDR3 in amino acids: CSVEGVAGGPGELFF. In DNA form, the CDR3 reads TGCAGCGTTGAAGGGGTAGCGGGAGGTCCCGGGGAGCTGTTTTTT.

V is TRBV30 and J is TRBJ1-2; a possible D gene is TRBD1 (6 bases). Germline V lookup: CDR1 GTSNPN, CDR2 SVGIG (reference sequence). This CDR3 contains 17 residues. Trimming shortened V by 2 bases and J by 3 bases, and 22 bases separated the two germline ends. In nucleotides, the CDR3 is TGTGCCTGGAGTACTCAAACAGGGTCCCGTGGGCACTATGGCTACACCTTC. This codes for CAWSTQTGSRGHYGYTF.